These 14 T cell receptor beta chains share one sample of origin, sequenced in a study of blood T cell repertoires in COVID-19. The protocol was immunoSEQ multiplex PCR, while the TCRdb copy is restricted to in-frame clones and leaves out a portion. The table includes about 250,000 clones, 80% to 85% detected once. Material for sequencing was peripheral blood. The receptor set was obtained from a man aged 50 to 59 with active or convalescent COVID-19.

This clone came up once. Written as DNA, the CDR3 is TGTGCCAGCAGTCGGATCACGGGGGAAAAAGAGACCCAGTACTTC. This translates into CASSRITGEKETQYF. The gene calls are TRBV6-5 and TRBJ2-5; possible D gene TRBD2, 6 bases. V lost 5 bases and J 3 bases, leaving 16 bases between the germline ends. Germline V gives CDR1 MNHEY, CDR2 SVGAGI. The CDR3 consists of 15 residues.

The chain links TRBV28 to TRBJ2-5, with 9 positions matching TRBD2. Looked up from germline, CDR1 is MDHEN and CDR2 is SYDVKM. The CDR3 is 15 residues long. V lost 2 bases to trimming and J lost 1 base; unmatched junction nucleotides: 2. CDR3 sequence: CASSLPAGGQETQYF. The CDR3 DNA reads TGTGCCAGCAGTTTACCAGCGGGGGGCCAAGAGACCCAGTACTTC.

The chain combines TRBV5-1 with TRBJ2-1; D is possibly TRBD2 (5 bases). The length of the CDR3 is 13 residues. The germline V gene encodes CDR1 SGHRS and CDR2 YFSETQ. V lost 4 bases, J lost 6 bases, and 11 bases lay in between. The DNA for the CDR3 is TGCGCCAGCAGCGCCGGACTGGGCAATGAGCAGTTCTTC. This translates into CASSAGLGNEQFF.

V gene TRBV15 combines with J gene TRBJ2-2; D remains ambiguous. CDR3 length: 12 residues. Germline CDR1 LNHNV, CDR2 YYDKDF (reference sequence). V dropped 3 bases and J dropped 7 bases, with 6 bases sitting between them. CDR3 sequence: CATSSLNGELFF. CDR3 nucleotide sequence: TGTGCCACCAGCAGCCTTAACGGGGAGCTGTTTTTT.

V is TRBV4-3 and J is TRBJ2-3, with a possible D match to TRBD1 (5 bases). Germline CDR1 is LGHNA and CDR2 is YSLEER. The ends were cut back, 0 bases at V and 6 bases at J, with 10 bases in the middle. CDR3 length equals 14 residues. Here the CDR3 reads CASSQDRAWDTQYF. The DNA for the CDR3 is TGCGCCAGCAGCCAAGACAGGGCGTGGGATACGCAGTATTTT.

This clone was observed a single time. The chain recombines TRBV30 with TRBJ1-3, with D perhaps matching TRBD1 (5 bases). CDR3 size: 14 residues. The V gene lost 1 base and the J gene lost 4 bases, with 11 bases spanning the gap. The germline CDR1 and CDR2 sequences are GTSNPN and SVGIG (reference sequence). CDR3 coding DNA: TGTGCCTGGAGTGGGGGGGGGAAGGGAAACACCATATATTTT. Its protein is CAWSGGGKGNTIYF. Together with reference TRBV30 and TRBJ1-3, the CDR3 gives the full variable domain: SQTIHQWPATLVQPVGSPLSLECTVEGTSNPNLYWYRQAAGRGLQLLFYSVGIGQISSEVPQNLSASRPQDRQFILSSKKLLLSDSGFYLCAWSGGGKGNTIYFGEGSWLTVV.

This sequence joins TRBV2 and TRBJ1-2, with D unresolved. V was shortened by 4 bases and J by 3 bases, with 12 bases between the two germline ends. Germline-derived CDR1 and CDR2 are SNHLY and FYNNEI. There are 14 residues in the CDR3. In nucleotides, the CDR3 is TGTGCCAGCAGTGTGGAGGGCAGTTACTATGGCTACACCTTC. It translates to CASSVEGSYYGYTF.

Only a few counts were recorded for this clone. The rearrangement joins TRBV30 to TRBJ2-3, with 8 bases aligning to TRBD1. The junction had 8 bases not matched to a gene; V was cut back by 3 bases and J by 3 bases. CDR3 length equals 15 residues. Looked up from germline, CDR1 is GTSNPN and CDR2 is SVGIG (reference sequence). In DNA, the CDR3 is TGTGCCTGGAGCCCCGGGACAGGATGGACAGATACGCAGTATTTT. It specifies CAWSPGTGWTDTQYF.

The V gene is TRBV30, the J gene TRBJ2-5, with a possible D match to TRBD1 (5 bases). Trimming cost V 0 bases and J 5 bases, with 13 bases left between them. Germline V gives CDR1 GTSNPN, CDR2 SVGIG (reference sequence). CDR3 length equals 14 residues. CDR3 sequence: CAWSVRGTEETQYF. The CDR3 region has the DNA TGTGCCTGGAGTGTAAGGGGAACGGAGGAGACCCAGTACTTC.

J is TRBJ1-3 and V is TRBV7-8; the match to TRBD1 covers 7 bases. This CDR3 spans 16 amino acids. Unmatched junction bases numbered 11, after V lost 5 bases and J lost 4 bases. Germline V gene lookup returns CDR1 SGHVS and CDR2 FQNEAQ. The CDR3 loop is CASSQGEGAVGNTIYF. In DNA form, the CDR3 reads TGTGCCAGCAGCCAGGGCGAGGGGGCTGTGGGAAACACCATATATTTT.

V is TRBV5-4 and J is TRBJ1-1, with D unclear. The CDR3 totals 15 residues. The germline gives CDR1 SGHNT, CDR2 YYREEE (reference sequence). V lost 0 bases and J 6 bases, leaving 15 bases between the germline ends. CDR3 coding DNA: TGTGCCAGCAGCTTGGGGTCCTTTATAGGAGCTGAAGCTTTCTTT. It yields the protein CASSLGSFIGAEAFF.

The chain employs TRBV4-1 and TRBJ1-2; 8 nucleotides line up with TRBD1. The CDR3 runs 13 residues. CDR1 MGHRA and CDR2 YSYEKL come from the germline V gene. The V and J ends lost 6 bases and 4 bases, in that order; junction bases with no gene match: 4. CDR3 sequence reads: CASSRTGGYGYTF. The CDR3 coding sequence is TGCGCCAGCAGTCGAACAGGGGGCTATGGCTACACCTTC.

The chain joins TRBV30 to TRBJ1-5; 8 bases fit TRBD1. With 3 bases clipped from V and 6 bases from J, the junction kept 10 bases outside the gene matches. CDR1 and CDR2 (germline): GTSNPN, SVGIG (reference sequence). The CDR3 runs to 15 residues. This chain's CDR3 is CAWSGSTGVVQPQHF. DNA for the CDR3: TGTGCCTGGAGCGGATCGACAGGGGTCGTTCAGCCCCAGCATTTT.

This sequence joins TRBV19 and TRBJ2-5; D might be TRBD1 (6 bases). Looked up from germline, CDR1 is LNHDA and CDR2 is SQIVND (reference sequence). The CDR3 is 15 residues long. Trimming took 3 bases from V and 5 from J, leaving 16 bases between them. CDR3 amino acids: CASSIGQSNRETQYF. The CDR3 bases are TGTGCCAGTAGTATTGGACAGAGCAACCGGGAGACCCAGTACTTC.